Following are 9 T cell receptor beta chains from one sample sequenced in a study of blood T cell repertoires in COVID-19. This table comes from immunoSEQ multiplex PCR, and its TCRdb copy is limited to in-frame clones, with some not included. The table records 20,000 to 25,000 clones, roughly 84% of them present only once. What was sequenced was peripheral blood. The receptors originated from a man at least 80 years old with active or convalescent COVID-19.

The CDR3 DNA is TGTGCCAGTAGTAAATCAAAGGACAGGGTCCCTGAAGCTTTCTTT. This gives the protein CASSKSKDRVPEAFF. The rearrangement uses TRBV19 and TRBJ1-1, with 8 positions matching TRBD1. This CDR3 region has 15 residues. Per germline, CDR1 LNHDA and CDR2 SQIVND (reference sequence). Trimming at V came to 4 bases and at J to 6 bases, leaving 10 bases not matched to a gene.

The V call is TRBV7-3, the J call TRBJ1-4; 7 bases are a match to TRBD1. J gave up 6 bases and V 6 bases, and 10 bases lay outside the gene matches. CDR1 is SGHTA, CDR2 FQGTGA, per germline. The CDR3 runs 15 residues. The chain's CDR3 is CASSETGHRDEKLFF. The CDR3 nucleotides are TGTGCCAGCAGTGAGACAGGGCATCGGGATGAAAAACTGTTTTTT.

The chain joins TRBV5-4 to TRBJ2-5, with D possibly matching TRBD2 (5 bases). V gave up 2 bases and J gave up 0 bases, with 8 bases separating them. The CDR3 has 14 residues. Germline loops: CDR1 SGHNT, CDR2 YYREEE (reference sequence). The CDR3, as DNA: TGTGCCAGCAGCTTAGCCGGGAACCAAGAGACCCAGTACTTC. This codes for CASSLAGNQETQYF.

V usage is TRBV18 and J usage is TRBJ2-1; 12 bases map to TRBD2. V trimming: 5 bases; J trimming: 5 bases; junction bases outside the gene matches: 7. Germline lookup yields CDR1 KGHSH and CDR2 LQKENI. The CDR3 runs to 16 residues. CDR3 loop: CASSTTSGGYHNEQFF. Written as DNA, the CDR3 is TGTGCCAGCTCAACGACTAGCGGGGGCTATCACAATGAGCAGTTCTTC.

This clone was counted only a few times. The CDR3 spells CASSQKTGADPYEQYF. DNA for the CDR3: TGCGCCAGCAGCCAAAAAACAGGGGCCGACCCCTACGAGCAGTACTTC. V gene TRBV4-1 combines with J gene TRBJ2-7; 7 nucleotides align to TRBD1. Germline trimming cut 2 bases from V and 2 bases from J; bases unmatched to any gene: 9. CDR1 is MGHRA, CDR2 YSYEKL, per germline. The CDR3 consists of 16 residues.

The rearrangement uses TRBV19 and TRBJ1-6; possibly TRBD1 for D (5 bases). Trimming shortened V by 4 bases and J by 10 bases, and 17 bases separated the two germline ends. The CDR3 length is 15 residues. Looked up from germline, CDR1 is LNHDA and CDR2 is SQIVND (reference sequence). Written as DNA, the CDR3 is TGTGCCAGTAGTACCTCGGGACTAGGGGTCTCACCCCTCCACTTT. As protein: CASSTSGLGVSPLHF.

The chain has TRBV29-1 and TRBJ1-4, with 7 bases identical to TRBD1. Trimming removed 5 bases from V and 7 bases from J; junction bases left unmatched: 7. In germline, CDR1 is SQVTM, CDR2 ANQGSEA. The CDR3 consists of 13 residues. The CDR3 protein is CSVTGTVGEKLFF. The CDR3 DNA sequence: TGCAGCGTTACCGGGACAGTAGGTGAAAAACTGTTTTTT.

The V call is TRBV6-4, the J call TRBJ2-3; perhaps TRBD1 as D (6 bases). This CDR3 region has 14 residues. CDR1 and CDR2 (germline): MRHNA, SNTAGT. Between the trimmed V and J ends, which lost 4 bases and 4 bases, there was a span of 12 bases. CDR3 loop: CASSAGAYSDTQYF. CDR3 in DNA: TGTGCCAGCAGTGCAGGGGCTTATTCAGATACGCAGTATTTT.

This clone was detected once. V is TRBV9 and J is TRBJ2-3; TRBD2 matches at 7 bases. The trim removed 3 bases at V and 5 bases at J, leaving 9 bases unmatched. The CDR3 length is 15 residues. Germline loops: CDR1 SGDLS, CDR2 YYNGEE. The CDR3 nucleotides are TGTGCCAGCAGCGACGAGCGGGGTCGTATAGATACGCAGTATTTT. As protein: CASSDERGRIDTQYF.